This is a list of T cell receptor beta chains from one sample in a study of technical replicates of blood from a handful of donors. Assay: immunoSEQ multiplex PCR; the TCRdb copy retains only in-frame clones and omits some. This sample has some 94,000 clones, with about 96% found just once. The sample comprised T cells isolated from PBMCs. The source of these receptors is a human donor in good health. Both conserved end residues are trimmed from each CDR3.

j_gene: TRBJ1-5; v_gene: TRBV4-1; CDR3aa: ASSQDLGTSQPQH
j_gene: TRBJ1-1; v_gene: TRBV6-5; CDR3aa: ASSQGQTKNTEAF
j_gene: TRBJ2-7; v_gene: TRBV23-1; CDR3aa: ASKIDSSSYEQY
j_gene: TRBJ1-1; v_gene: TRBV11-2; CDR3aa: ASSLNQGASEAF
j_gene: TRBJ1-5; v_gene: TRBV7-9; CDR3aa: ASSSTGGGQPQH
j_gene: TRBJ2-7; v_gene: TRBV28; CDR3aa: ASSLGLAEQY
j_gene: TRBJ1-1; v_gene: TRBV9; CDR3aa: ASSPLPEAF
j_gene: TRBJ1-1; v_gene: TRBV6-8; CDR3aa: ASSSQGRRPIEAF
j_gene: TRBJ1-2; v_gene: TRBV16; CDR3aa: ASSQLSLDYGYT
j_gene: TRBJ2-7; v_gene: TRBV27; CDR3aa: ASGTSHYEQY
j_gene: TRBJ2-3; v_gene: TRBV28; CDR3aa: ASSLTGSTDTQY
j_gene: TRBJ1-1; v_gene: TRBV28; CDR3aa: ASTEGLEAF
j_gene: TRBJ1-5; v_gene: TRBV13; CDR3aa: ASSFGQGEAQPQH
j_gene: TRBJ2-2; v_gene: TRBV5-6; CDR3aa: ASSPKNTGELF
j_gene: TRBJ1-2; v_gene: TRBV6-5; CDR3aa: ASSYTGQGNGYT
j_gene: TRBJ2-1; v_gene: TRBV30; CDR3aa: AWSRFSYNEQF
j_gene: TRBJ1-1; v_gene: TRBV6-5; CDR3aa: ASSPPHGNTEAF
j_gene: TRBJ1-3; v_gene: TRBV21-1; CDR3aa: ASSKEGREGNTIY
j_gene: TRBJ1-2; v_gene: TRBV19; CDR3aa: ASSMHESKVRGYT
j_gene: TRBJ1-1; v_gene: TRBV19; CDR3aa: ASTARGEHTEAF
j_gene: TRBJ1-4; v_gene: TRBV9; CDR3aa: ASRAGKGDEKLF
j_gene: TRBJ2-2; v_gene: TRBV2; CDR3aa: ASSPKGVGELF
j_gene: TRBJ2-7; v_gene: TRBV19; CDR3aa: ASSIGQAKYEQY
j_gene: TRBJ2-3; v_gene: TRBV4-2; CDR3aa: ASSLYPGTSGSVPDTQY
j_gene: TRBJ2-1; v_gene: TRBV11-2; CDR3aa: ASSPVRNEQF
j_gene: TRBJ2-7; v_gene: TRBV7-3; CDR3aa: ASSPAGVGYEQY
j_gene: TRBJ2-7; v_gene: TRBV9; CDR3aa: ASAAGQGFLYEQY
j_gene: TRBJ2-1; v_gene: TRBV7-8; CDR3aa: ASSLGSGTSGSYNEQF
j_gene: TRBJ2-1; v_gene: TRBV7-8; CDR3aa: ASGGEQF
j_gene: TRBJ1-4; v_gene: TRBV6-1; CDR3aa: ASSEGRTGNEKLF
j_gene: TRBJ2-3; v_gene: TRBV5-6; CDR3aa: ASSLGEGDTQY
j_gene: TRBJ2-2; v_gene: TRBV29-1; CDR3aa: SVSGLAGGTNTGELF
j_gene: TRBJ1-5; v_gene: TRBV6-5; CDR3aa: ASSTGWGSNQPQH
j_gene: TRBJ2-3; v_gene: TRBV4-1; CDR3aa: ASSQPGQGPDTQY
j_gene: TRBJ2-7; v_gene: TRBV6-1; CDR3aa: ASSEGGPYEQY